The rows below give T cell receptor beta chains drawn from one sample of a study of identical twins. Each CDR3 protein is one row after TCRdb ran MiXCR on the 5' RACE reads. The table has about 700,000 distinct CDR3 sequences, over 8.5% seen once. These data also formed part of another study, on yellow fever vaccine responses in identical twins.

Sequenced material: PBMCs. The source is a woman in her late teens or twenties in good health. Both conserved end residues are part of each CDR3.

CDR3aa | v_gene | len | j_gene
CASSPGQSNQPQHF | TRBV6-1 | 14 | TRBJ1-5
CASSNLQNSYNSPLHF | TRBV5-1 | 16 | TRBJ1-6
CASNSRQIGSNEQFF | TRBV12-3/TRBV12-4 | 15 | TRBJ2-1
CASSLNHPGPRNEQFF | TRBV7-9 | 16 | TRBJ2-1
CASSLAPGGPELPPETQYF | TRBV11-1 | 19 | TRBJ2-5
CASSDFGGETQYF | TRBV12-3/TRBV12-4 | 13 | TRBJ2-5
CASSLRTGAETQYF | TRBV5-6 | 14 | TRBJ2-5
CASRTSESSYEQYF | TRBV2 | 14 | TRBJ2-7
CASSPDFSGRANTGELFF | TRBV7-8 | 18 | TRBJ2-2
CASGRQESSYEQYF | TRBV6-1 | 14 | TRBJ2-7
CASASGIAAFF | TRBV7-2 | 11 | TRBJ1-1
CAPDRGLGNSPLHF | TRBV10-3 | 14 | TRBJ1-6
CASSFPNKYYEQYF | TRBV13 | 14 | TRBJ2-7
CASSLTSGGAGGELFF | TRBV4-1 | 16 | TRBJ2-2
CASSPGGPTEAFF | TRBV19 | 13 | TRBJ1-1
CSGGDTGATEAFF | TRBV29-1 | 13 | TRBJ1-1
CASSQWSGDSEAFF | TRBV3-1 | 14 | TRBJ1-1
CASSEDRGRLDTQYF | TRBV5-5 | 15 | TRBJ2-3
CASSPLSYGYTF | TRBV12-3/TRBV12-4 | 12 | TRBJ1-2
CASSQEGQGRDEQFF | TRBV4-2 | 15 | TRBJ2-1
CASSGTSGGTDTQYF | TRBV6-4 | 15 | TRBJ2-3
CASSHLSGTHTGELFF | TRBV5-6 | 16 | TRBJ2-2
CASSSTLQGNNEQFF | TRBV11-2 | 15 | TRBJ2-1
CASSVAGRWDEQYF | TRBV9 | 14 | TRBJ2-7
CSVVGPQGHQETQYF | TRBV29-1 | 15 | TRBJ2-5
CASGSGRSTDTQYF | TRBV6-5 | 14 | TRBJ2-3
CASSALPPAVNTQYF | TRBV28 | 15 | TRBJ2-3
CASSPEGGENTEAFF | TRBV3-1 | 15 | TRBJ1-1
CASSWGHTDTQYF | TRBV7-2 | 13 | TRBJ2-3
CASSVDRPDYNEQFF | TRBV9 | 15 | TRBJ2-1
CASSPYGGGNNEQFF | TRBV18 | 15 | TRBJ2-1
CASSLEGVGTYEQYF | TRBV7-2 | 15 | TRBJ2-7
CASSRPNSPLHF | TRBV27 | 12 | TRBJ1-6
CASSSGTPYEQYF | TRBV7-9 | 13 | TRBJ2-7
CASSPRGGMNTGELFF | TRBV7-3 | 16 | TRBJ2-2